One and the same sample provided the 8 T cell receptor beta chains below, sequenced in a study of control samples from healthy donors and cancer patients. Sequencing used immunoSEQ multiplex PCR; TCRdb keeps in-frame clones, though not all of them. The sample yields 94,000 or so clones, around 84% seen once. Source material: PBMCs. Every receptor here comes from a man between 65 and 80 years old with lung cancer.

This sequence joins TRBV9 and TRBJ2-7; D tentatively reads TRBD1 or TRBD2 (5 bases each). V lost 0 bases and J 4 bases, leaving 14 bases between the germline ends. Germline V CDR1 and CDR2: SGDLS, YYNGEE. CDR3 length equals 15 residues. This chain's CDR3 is CASSVAGNGEYEQYF. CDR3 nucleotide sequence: TGTGCCAGCAGCGTAGCAGGGAACGGGGAATACGAGCAGTACTTC.

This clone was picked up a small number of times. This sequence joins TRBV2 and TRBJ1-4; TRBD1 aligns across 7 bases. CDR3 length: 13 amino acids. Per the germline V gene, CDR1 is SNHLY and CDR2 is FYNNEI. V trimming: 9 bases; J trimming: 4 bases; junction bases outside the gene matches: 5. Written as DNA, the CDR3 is TGTGCCAGTACAGGGGCTGGTAATGAAAAACTGTTTTTT. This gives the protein CASTGAGNEKLFF. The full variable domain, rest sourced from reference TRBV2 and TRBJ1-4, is EPEVTQTPSHQVTQMGQEVILRCVPISNHLYFYWYRQILGQKVEFLVSFYNNEISEKSEIFDDQFSVERPDGSNFTLKIRSTKLEDSAMYFCASTGAGNEKLFFGSGTQLSVL.

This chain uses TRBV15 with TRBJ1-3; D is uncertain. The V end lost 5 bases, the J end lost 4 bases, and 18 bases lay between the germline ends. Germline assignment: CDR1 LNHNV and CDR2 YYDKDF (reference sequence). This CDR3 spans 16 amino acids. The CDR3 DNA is TGTGCCACCAGCCTCCGTCCCCCGGGTATCGGAAACACCATATATTTT. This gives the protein CATSLRPPGIGNTIYF.

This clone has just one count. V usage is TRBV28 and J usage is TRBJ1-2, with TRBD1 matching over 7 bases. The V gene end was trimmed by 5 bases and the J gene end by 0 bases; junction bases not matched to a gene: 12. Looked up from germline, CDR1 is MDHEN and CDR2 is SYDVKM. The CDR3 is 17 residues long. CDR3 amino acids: CASSLPGTEGANYGYTF. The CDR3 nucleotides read TGTGCCAGCAGTCTCCCCGGGACAGAAGGAGCTAACTATGGCTACACCTTC.

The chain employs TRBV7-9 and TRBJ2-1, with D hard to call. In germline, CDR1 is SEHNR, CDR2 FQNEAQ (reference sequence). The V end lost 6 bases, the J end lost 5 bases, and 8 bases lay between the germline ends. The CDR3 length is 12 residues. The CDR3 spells CASRGTDNEQFF. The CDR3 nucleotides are TGTGCCAGCAGGGGTACGGACAATGAGCAGTTCTTC.

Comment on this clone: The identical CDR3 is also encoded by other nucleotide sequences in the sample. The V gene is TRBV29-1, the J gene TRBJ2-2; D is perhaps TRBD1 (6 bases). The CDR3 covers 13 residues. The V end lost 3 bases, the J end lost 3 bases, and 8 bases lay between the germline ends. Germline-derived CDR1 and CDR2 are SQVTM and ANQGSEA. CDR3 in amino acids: CSVDRGYTGELFF. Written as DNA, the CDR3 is TGCAGCGTTGACAGGGGATACACCGGGGAGCTGTTTTTT.

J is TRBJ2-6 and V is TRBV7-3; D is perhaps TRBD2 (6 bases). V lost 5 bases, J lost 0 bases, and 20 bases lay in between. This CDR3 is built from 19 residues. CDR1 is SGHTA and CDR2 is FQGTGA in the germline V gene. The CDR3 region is CASSPQVTSALSGANVLTF. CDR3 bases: TGTGCCAGCAGCCCCCAAGTGACTAGTGCCCTCTCTGGGGCCAACGTCCTGACTTTC.

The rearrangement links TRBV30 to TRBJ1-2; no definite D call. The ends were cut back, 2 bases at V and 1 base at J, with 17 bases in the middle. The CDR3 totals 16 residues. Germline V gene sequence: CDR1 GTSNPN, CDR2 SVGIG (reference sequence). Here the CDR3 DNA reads TGTGCCTGGAGTCGTGGTGGAATGGGTATTAACTATGGCTACACCTTC. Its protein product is CAWSRGGMGINYGYTF.